A selection of T cell receptor beta chains follows, all from one sample in a study of blood T cells in healthy people across ages. A single record per CDR3 protein comes from TCRdb applying MiXCR to the 5' RACE reads. The sample has approximately 1,000,000 distinct CDR3 sequences, 35% to 40% seen once; the top ten hold less than 15%. Material: blood. These receptors were collected from a man younger than 35 in good health. CDR3s include the opening cysteine and the closing phenylalanine or tryptophan. D genes are given only for firm matches. The size of a clone is reported for some rows only, either as once, few or many, or as a class for expanded clones.

size	D	V	length	J	DNA	CDR3
few	-	TRBV2	11	TRBJ1-4	TGTGCCAGCAGTGATTCGGGAAAACTGTTTTTT	CASSDSGKLFF
-	-	TRBV20-1	12	TRBJ2-7	TGCAGTGCTAGGATCTCAGGCTACGAGCAGTACTTC	CSARISGYEQYF
few	TRBD1	TRBV10-3	13	TRBJ1-1	TGTGCCGCACAGGGGGCGCAGAACACTGAAGCTTTCTTT	CAAQGAQNTEAFF
-	TRBD1	TRBV4-1	17	TRBJ1-1	TGCGCCAGCAGGCTGCAGGGGGGCCCCGCGGAAGGGACTGAAGCTTTCTTT	CASRLQGGPAEGTEAFF
-	-	TRBV20-1	12	TRBJ2-5	TGCAGTGCTACCCCCAGGGCAGAGACCCAGTACTTC	CSATPRAETQYF
few	-	TRBV7-2	18	TRBJ2-1	TGTGCCAGCAGCTTAGCGAAGGGTAGCTTTGGGTCCTACAATGAGCAGTTCTTC	CASSLAKGSFGSYNEQFF
-	-	TRBV11-2	16	TRBJ2-1	TGTGCCAGCAGCCTAAGGGACACCCGCTCCTACAATGAGCAGTTCTTC	CASSLRDTRSYNEQFF
-	-	TRBV7-9	12	TRBJ1-3	TGTGCCAGCAGCGTTCCTAGAAACACCATATATTTT	CASSVPRNTIYF
few	-	TRBV10-3	18	TRBJ1-5	TGTGCCATCCCCCGCTGGTGCCCCGACTCTTATAGCAATCAGCCCCAGCATTTT	CAIPRWCPDSYSNQPQHF
few	-	TRBV2	14	TRBJ2-7	TGTGCCAGCAGGGAACAGCGGACACTTTACGAGCAGTACTTC	CASREQRTLYEQYF
many	-	TRBV27	14	TRBJ2-6	TGTGCCAGCAGGCCTAGCTCTGGGGCCAACGTCCTGACTTTC	CASRPSSGANVLTF
few	TRBD1	TRBV14	14	TRBJ1-2	TGTGCCAGCAGCCGCCAGGGGGGACTTCATGGCTACACCTTC	CASSRQGGLHGYTF
few	TRBD1	TRBV5-1	14	TRBJ1-1	TGCGCCAGCAGCTTCGGAGGGGGCGAGGCTGAAGCTTTCTTT	CASSFGGGEAEAFF
few	-	TRBV10-3	13	TRBJ2-1	TGTGCCATCGGAGGGGTTACCTACAATGAGCAGTTCTTC	CAIGGVTYNEQFF
-	TRBD2	TRBV9	15	TRBJ2-5	TGTGCCAGCAGCGTCCCAGCGGGGGGAAAAGAGACCCAGTACTTC	CASSVPAGGKETQYF
-	-	TRBV28	17	TRBJ2-7	TGTGCCAGCAGTTTATTTAGACGAGGGGCTTCCACCTACGAGCAGTACTTC	CASSLFRRGASTYEQYF
-	TRBD1	TRBV29-1	12	TRBJ2-1	TGCAGCGTCGAGTCAGGGGGCGAGGAGCAGTTCTTC	CSVESGGEEQFF
few	-	TRBV4-3	15	TRBJ1-1	TGCGCCAGCAGCCAGGACCAGACAGAGTGGACTGAAGCTTTCTTT	CASSQDQTEWTEAFF
-	-	TRBV14	16	TRBJ1-6	TGTGCCAGCAGCCAAGGAGCGACAGGTTATAATTCACCCCTCCACTTT	CASSQGATGYNSPLHF
-	TRBD1	TRBV27	16	TRBJ2-1	TGTGCCAGCAGTACCCTTCCACAGGGGGCGAGTGATGAGCAGTTCTTC	CASSTLPQGASDEQFF
-	-	TRBV27	15	TRBJ2-1	TGTGCCAGCAGTCGGCTCGAGAGCTCCTACAATGAGCAGTTCTTC	CASSRLESSYNEQFF
few	TRBD1	TRBV10-3	15	TRBJ2-2	TGTGCCATAACACAGGGACAGCAGAACACCGGGGAGCTGTTTTTT	CAITQGQQNTGELFF
-	TRBD2	TRBV5-1	16	TRBJ2-1	TGCGCCAGCAGCAAATATTCTAGCGGGCCTGGGGATGAGCAGTTCTTC	CASSKYSSGPGDEQFF
-	-	TRBV27	14	TRBJ1-1	TGTGCCAGCCACCTGACAGGAACGAACACTGAAGCTTTCTTT	CASHLTGTNTEAFF
-	-	TRBV19	18	TRBJ1-5	TGTGCCAGTAGCCACTCCGGAACAGTGTTGTTCAGTAATCAGCCCCAGCATTTT	CASSHSGTVLFSNQPQHF
few	-	TRBV7-6	17	TRBJ2-1	TGTGCCAGCAGCTTATATCCGGGGTTAAGCTCCTACAATGAGCAGTTCTTC	CASSLYPGLSSYNEQFF
-	-	TRBV7-2	14	TRBJ1-1	TGTGCCAACACTCCAGACAGCATGAACACTGAAGCTTTCTTT	CANTPDSMNTEAFF
-	-	TRBV7-2	14	TRBJ1-2	TGTGCCAGCAGCTTAGTCACAGCTCCCAATGGCTACACCTTC	CASSLVTAPNGYTF
-	TRBD1	TRBV6-6	16	TRBJ2-1	TGTGCCAGCAGTATGGGGGACAGCTCTTACTACAAGGAGCAGTTCTTC	CASSMGDSSYYKEQFF
few	-	TRBV7-2	15	TRBJ2-1	TGTGCCAGCAGCTTATCGGGTTACTCCTACAATGAGCAGTTCTTC	CASSLSGYSYNEQFF
-	TRBD2	TRBV4-2	16	TRBJ2-1	TGTGCCAGCAGCCAAGTGGGCGGGGGGGATTACAACGAGCAGTTCTTC	CASSQVGGGDYNEQFF
-	-	TRBV6-2/TRBV6-3	14	TRBJ2-5	TGTGCCAGCAGTTTCACAACTGAAGGAGAGACCCAGTACTTC	CASSFTTEGETQYF
many	-	TRBV20-1	14	TRBJ2-7	TGCAGTGCTAGAGGCGCGACCGGTTACTACGAGCAGTACTTC	CSARGATGYYEQYF
few	-	TRBV20-1	16	TRBJ1-2	TGCAGTGCTAGCAGGCAGGGAAACCGCGGGTCTTATGGCTACACCTTC	CSASRQGNRGSYGYTF
-	-	TRBV9	15	TRBJ1-4	TGTGCCAGCAGCCCCCGGGACGTACCTAATGAAAAACTGTTTTTT	CASSPRDVPNEKLFF
-	-	TRBV29-1	16	TRBJ2-7	TGCGGCGTTGAAGGGTGGCGGGGACAGTTCTCCTACGAGCAGTACTTC	CGVEGWRGQFSYEQYF
few	-	TRBV12-3/TRBV12-4	14	TRBJ1-1	TGTGCCAGCAGGACACTTGGGGTGAACACTGAAGCTTTCTTT	CASRTLGVNTEAFF
few	TRBD1	TRBV20-1	13	TRBJ2-5	TGCAGTGCCAACAGGGGGGTGGAAGAGACCCAGTACTTC	CSANRGVEETQYF
-	TRBD1	TRBV20-1	14	TRBJ1-1	TGCAGTTCGCACAGGGGGCCCAGGAACACTGAAGCTTTCTTT	CSSHRGPRNTEAFF
-	-	TRBV20-1	14	TRBJ1-2	TGCAGTGCTAGTTGGCAGGGAGGGGGTAATGGCTACACCTTC	CSASWQGGGNGYTF
few	-	TRBV12-3/TRBV12-4	14	TRBJ1-5	TGTGCCAGCAGTTTGTGGGTGACGGATCAGCCCCAGCATTTT	CASSLWVTDQPQHF
-	-	TRBV3-1	17	TRBJ1-3	TGTGCCAGCAGCCAAGAAAGGCGGAGTAGCGAAGGAAACACCATATATTTT	CASSQERRSSEGNTIYF
-	-	TRBV20-1	13	TRBJ1-1	TGCAGTGCTAGAGATGTCCTTAGGGGGACAGCTTTCTTT	CSARDVLRGTAFF
few	-	TRBV5-1	13	TRBJ2-7	TGCGCCAGCAGCGTGGCAACGGACAATGAGCAGTACTTC	CASSVATDNEQYF
many	TRBD1	TRBV20-1	14	TRBJ1-5	TGCAGTGCTGGGACAGGGGGCTTCAATCAGCCCCAGCATTTT	CSAGTGGFNQPQHF
-	-	TRBV7-3	13	TRBJ1-1	TGTGCCAGCAGCATCGGACACAACACTGAAGCTTTCTTT	CASSIGHNTEAFF
-	-	TRBV28	16	TRBJ1-4	TGTGCCAGCAGTTTAGTTTACCGGTCAACTAATGAAAAACTGTTTTTT	CASSLVYRSTNEKLFF
-	-	TRBV30	13	TRBJ1-1	TGTGCCTGCAAACATTCGCTAGGGACTGAAGCTTTCTTT	CACKHSLGTEAFF
-	-	TRBV24-1	13	TRBJ1-5	TGTGCCACCAGTGGGGCAGGCAATCAGCCCCAGCATTTT	CATSGAGNQPQHF
-	TRBD2	TRBV20-1	14	TRBJ2-1	TGCAGTGTCAGGACTAGCGGGGCGTACAATGAGCAGTTCTTC	CSVRTSGAYNEQFF
many	TRBD1	TRBV10-3	15	TRBJ2-3	TGTGCCATAGCCTCACAGGGGGACGGCACAGATACGCAGTATTTT	CAIASQGDGTDTQYF
-	-	TRBV14	14	TRBJ1-2	TGTGCCAGCAGCCTTGGGGGATATAGGAATGGCTGCACCTTC	CASSLGGYRNGCTF
few	-	TRBV7-9	15	TRBJ2-3	TGTGCCAGCAGCTCGGTGGGCGGGGAGTCAGATACGCAGTATTTT	CASSSVGGESDTQYF
-	TRBD2	TRBV20-1	13	TRBJ2-5	TGCAGTGCTAGGGGGGGGTTCGGGGAGACCCAGTACTTC	CSARGGFGETQYF
few	-	TRBV12-3/TRBV12-4	17	TRBJ2-1	TGTGCCAGCAGTTTGGGCAGTTTGCTGGTGGGATACAATGAGCAGTTCTTC	CASSLGSLLVGYNEQFF
-	-	TRBV14	15	TRBJ2-2	TGTGCCAGCAGCCAAGGCGCGATCACGGGCGGGGAGCTGTTTTTT	CASSQGAITGGELFF
-	-	TRBV6-6	13	TRBJ2-3	TGTGCCAGCAAACGGAGGGGGTTCCGGGTAGAGTATTTT	CASKRRGFRVEYF
few	-	TRBV4-1	15	TRBJ2-5	TGCGCCAGCAGCCAAACGGGGGCCCCCTTGGAGACCCAGTACTTC	CASSQTGAPLETQYF
-	-	TRBV20-1	14	TRBJ1-4	TGCAGTGCTAGGGGGTCCGGATGGAATGAAAAACTGTTTTTT	CSARGSGWNEKLFF